This passage covers 31 T cell receptor beta chains from one sample sequenced in a study of read filtering for tumor transcriptome and immune sequencing. This library used roughly 400 ng RNA and molecular barcoded adaptors spanning alpha/delta and beta/gamma chains. TCRdb re-derived calls from the reads in MiXCR, one entry per CDR3 protein. The table has about 48,000 distinct CDR3 sequences, roughly 18% seen once. Sequenced: a population of CD138-negative cells sorted from bone marrow. All receptors derive from a donor at least 40 years old with multiple myeloma.

V is TRBV5-1 and J is TRBJ1-1, with 9 bases identical to TRBD1. V was clipped by 4 bases and J by 1 base; unmatched bases: 5. The CDR3 is made up of 15 amino acids. Germline V CDR1 and CDR2: SGHRS, YFSETQ. The CDR3 region is CASSLLTGGNTEAFF. The CDR3 DNA reads as TGCGCCAGCAGCCTCCTGACAGGGGGGAACACTGAAGCTTTCTTT. Variable domain in full (rest from reference TRBV5-1 and TRBJ1-1): KAGVTQTPRYLIKTRGQQVTLSCSPISGHRSVSWYQQTPGQGLQFLFEYFSETQRNKGNFPGRFSGRQFSNSRSEMNVSTLELGDSALYLCASSLLTGGNTEAFFGQGTRLTVV.

This clonotype was seen ten or more times. The J gene is TRBJ2-5, the V gene TRBV6-2 or TRBV6-3; no firm D call. Per germline, CDR1 MNHEY and CDR2 SVGEGT. CDR3 size: 12 residues. V was clipped by 2 bases and J by 3 bases, with 4 bases between them. The CDR3 DNA reads as TGTGCCAGCAGTTACCCGGAAGAGACCCAGTACTTC. Residues: CASSYPEETQYF.

Notes on this clonotype: It may be a read error: a sequence one base away is much more abundant. This rearrangement joins TRBV14 to TRBJ2-1; no clear D gene. V lost 7 bases and J 2 bases, leaving 6 bases between the germline ends. This CDR3 is 12 amino acids long. Germline CDR1 SGHDN, CDR2 FVKESK. The CDR3 reads CASTYTYNEQFF. Written as DNA, the CDR3 is TGTGCCAGCACGTACACCTACAATGAGCAGTTCTTC.

As to this clonotype: This likely stems from a read error, as it lies one base from a far larger clone. V and J are TRBV6-1 and TRBJ2-1; D is uncertain. Germline V CDR1 and CDR2: MNHNS, SASEGT. The CDR3 is 13 amino acids. V gave up 5 bases and J gave up 8 bases, with 13 bases separating them. For the CDR3, the DNA is TGTGCCAGCAGTACACGATGGCGAGATGAGCAGTTCTTC. This codes for CASSTRWRDEQFF.

This clonotype has ten or more counts. V gene TRBV11-2 combines with J gene TRBJ2-7; 7 bases match TRBD2. After removal of 5 bases from V and 4 bases from J, the junction contained 2 bases not matched to a gene. This CDR3 comprises 12 residues. Per the germline V gene, CDR1 is SGHAT and CDR2 is FQNNGV. This CDR3 is CASSQGGYEQYF. CDR3 sequence (DNA): TGTGCCAGCAGCCAGGGAGGGTACGAGCAGTACTTC.

Many counts were recorded for this clonotype. J is TRBJ2-2 and V is TRBV12-3 or TRBV12-4, with D hard to call. CDR3 length equals 16 residues. Between the trimmed V and J ends, which lost 4 bases and 6 bases, there was a span of 18 bases. CDR3 nucleotides: TGTGCCAGCAGTTCCCGTCTAAGCCCCCTCCCCGGGGAGCTGTTTTTT. Translating gives CASSSRLSPLPGELFF.

This clonotype was seen many times. The chain carries TRBV21-1 and TRBJ2-4; the table's D call of TRBD2 was not tested on the DNA. TRBV21-1 is termed a pseudogene. CDR3 length: 14 residues. The CDR3 nucleotides read TGTGCCAGCACACTAGCGGGAGTCGGAAACATTCAGTACTTC. This gives the protein CASTLAGVGNIQYF.

The chain combines TRBV6-6 with TRBJ2-3; D unresolved. The assigned J gene may be wrong: the sequence end matches TRBJ1-5 better. Germline CDR1 reads MNHNY; CDR2 reads SVGAGI (reference sequence). The CDR3 length is 13 residues. DNA of the CDR3: TGTGCCAGCACCCTAGACAACACAGATACGCAGCATTTT. Translated, it gives CASTLDNTDTQHF.

In this sample, this clonotype turned up many times. The chain couples TRBV6-2 or TRBV6-3 to TRBJ2-5, with D perhaps given as TRBD1 or TRBD2 (6 bases each). V dropped 7 bases and J dropped 1 base, with 16 bases sitting between them. Germline values: CDR1 MNHEY, CDR2 SVGEGT. The CDR3 is made up of 15 amino acids. CDR3 in DNA: TGTGCCAGCATGGGGGGCGGGGCGTCCCAAGAGACCCAGTACTTC. It codes for CASMGGGASQETQYF.

Many counts were recorded for this clonotype. V and J are TRBV20-1 and TRBJ2-7; tentative D call: TRBD1 (6 bases). CDR1 is DFQATT and CDR2 is SNEGSKA in the germline V gene (reference sequence). The CDR3 extends over 14 amino acids. V lost 7 bases and J 5 bases, leaving 21 bases between the germline ends. CDR3 DNA: TGCAGTGTGCAGGGGTTCGATCCACAAAACGAGCAGTACTTC. It encodes CSVQGFDPQNEQYF.

In its sample, this clonotype was seen many times. The chain links TRBV20-1 to TRBJ1-6; D unclear. Germline CDR1 reads DFQATT; CDR2 reads SNEGSKA (reference sequence). The CDR3 runs to 15 residues. Trimming removed 3 bases from V and 7 bases from J, with 16 bases in between. CDR3 in DNA: TGCAGTGCTAGGGAAACGGGAGCCAGGAATTCACCCCTCCACTTT. It specifies CSARETGARNSPLHF.

This clonotype was picked up many times. The chain carries TRBV11-1 and TRBJ2-3, with D tentatively TRBD1 (6 bases). There are 17 residues in the CDR3. V lost 4 bases, J lost 2 bases, and 19 bases lay in between. Germline-derived CDR1 and CDR2 are SGHAT and FQDESV (reference sequence). The CDR3 DNA reads TGTGCCAGCAGCTCAGGAGCGACCGGGACACCCACAGATACGCAGTATTTT. It translates to CASSSGATGTPTDTQYF.

Regarding this clonotype: A much larger clonotype is one base distant, so this may be a read error. The genes are TRBV2 and TRBJ2-5; 8 bases line up with TRBD2. The length of the CDR3 is 14 residues. Looked up from germline, CDR1 is SNHLY and CDR2 is FYNNEI. The DNA of the CDR3 is TGTGCCACCAAACTAGCGGAGACAGAAGAGACCCGGTACTTC. This codes for CATKLAETEETRYF.

This clonotype appeared a single time. This chain links TRBV15 with TRBJ2-7; D unclear. The V gene lost 0 bases and the J gene lost 3 bases, with 6 bases spanning the gap. This CDR3 is built from 13 residues. The germline V gene has CDR1 LNHNV and CDR2 YYDKDF (reference sequence). The CDR3 loop is CATSRDQGYEQYF. The CDR3, as DNA: TGTGCCACCAGCAGAGATCAAGGCTACGAGCAGTACTTC. Together with reference TRBV15 and TRBJ2-7, the CDR3 gives the full variable domain: DAMVIQNPRYQVTQFGKPVTLSCSQTLNHNVMYWYQQKSSQAPKLLFHYYDKDFNNEADTPDNFQSRRPNTSFCFLDIRSPGLGDTAMYLCATSRDQGYEQYFGPGTRLTVT.

This clonotype showed up many times. This sequence joins TRBV3-1 and TRBJ2-3; 11 bases match TRBD2. V gave up 1 base and J gave up 4 bases; unmatched junction bases: 13. The CDR3 runs 19 residues. From germline, CDR1 is LGHDT and CDR2 YNNKEL (reference sequence). The CDR3 bases are TGTGCCAGCAGCCAAGTTTTGCCTAGCGGGAGGAGTGAAGCAGATACGCAGTATTTT. Amino acids: CASSQVLPSGRSEADTQYF.

The table lists this clonotype with many counts. The rearrangement links TRBV4-1 to TRBJ2-3; D not resolved. The V gene's germline CDR1 is MGHRA and CDR2 YSYEKL. The CDR3 is 13 amino acids. V was shortened by 0 bases and J by 9 bases, with 10 bases between the two germline ends. The CDR3 DNA follows: TGCGCCAGCAGCCAAGAGGGCCCCTACACGCAGTATTTT. Protein product: CASSQEGPYTQYF.

A remark on this clonotype: With a much larger clone just one base away, this may be a read error. V is TRBV6-1 and J is TRBJ1-2; D is perhaps TRBD1 (6 bases). This CDR3 is built from 14 residues. Germline CDR1 is MNHNS and CDR2 is SASEGT. The CDR3 bases are TGTGCCTGCAGTGAAACAGGGAGGTCCGACGGCTACACCTTC. Its protein is CACSETGRSDGYTF.

This clonotype was recorded at least ten times. CDR3 sequence reads: CSAKGGTGVPTPNTEAFF. In DNA, the CDR3 is TGCAGCGCCAAAGGTGGGACAGGGGTACCAACACCCAACACTGAAGCTTTCTTT. The chain employs TRBV29-1 and TRBJ1-1; 10 positions agree with TRBD1. This CDR3 contains 18 residues. Trimming removed 7 bases from V and 2 bases from J; junction bases left unmatched: 19. Germline V gives CDR1 SQVTM, CDR2 ANQGSEA.

The chain links TRBV18 to TRBJ1-1; D is unclear. CDR1 is KGHSH, CDR2 LQKENI, per germline. Trimming cost V 1 base and J 0 bases, with 12 bases left between them. The CDR3 is 16 residues long. CDR3 sequence reads: CASSPRSEAMNTEAFF. Written as DNA, the CDR3 is TGTGCCAGCTCACCACGGAGTGAGGCCATGAACACTGAAGCTTTCTTT.

A few counts support this clonotype. The chain links TRBV5-1 to TRBJ1-1; 11 positions match TRBD1. The junction had 7 bases not matched to a gene; V was cut back by 3 bases and J by 0 bases. This CDR3 spans 17 amino acids. Germline-derived CDR1 and CDR2 are SGHRS and YFSETQ. The CDR3 DNA sequence: TGCGCCAGCAGCTGGGAGCGGACAGGGGGCTTGAACACTGAAGCTTTCTTT. Translating it yields CASSWERTGGLNTEAFF.

With respect to this clonotype: A much larger clone sits a single nucleotide away, making a read error possible. The chain employs TRBV20-1 and TRBJ2-5, with D hard to call. The germline CDR1 and CDR2 sequences are DFQATT and SNEGSKA (reference sequence). CDR3 length: 16 amino acids. V was cut by 0 bases and J by 1 base, with 15 bases left in between. This CDR3 is CSARDLCSPLQETQYF. For the CDR3, the DNA is TGCAGTGCTAGAGATCTATGTTCCCCCCTCCAAGAGACCCAGTACTTC.

This clonotype showed up many times. This chain joins TRBV30 and TRBJ1-1; D call uncertain. V dropped 3 bases and J dropped 10 bases, with 12 bases sitting between them. There are 11 residues in the CDR3. Germline V gene data show CDR1 as GTSNPN and CDR2 as SVGIG (reference sequence). The DNA of the CDR3 is TGTGCCTGGAGGCCCGCCGACCGAGCTTTCTTT. Amino acids: CAWRPADRAFF.

With regard to this clonotype: Possible read error: a much larger clone is one base away. It is likely a read error, because the conserved phenylalanine at the end of the CDR3 is missing. The V gene is TRBV6-4, the J gene TRBJ2-1; D gene unclear. Trimming stripped 6 bases from V and 5 bases from J, with 8 bases between. CDR1 is MRHNA and CDR2 is SNTAGT in the germline V gene. The CDR3 is made up of 12 amino acids. CDR3 sequence: CASRGTDNEQFL. The DNA for the CDR3 is TGTGCCAGCAGGGGCACGGACAATGAGCAGTTCCTC.

CDR3 sequence: CSASRGGTDTQYF. For the CDR3, the DNA is TGCAGCGCATCACGGGGAGGCACAGATACGCAGTATTTT. V and J are TRBV29-1 and TRBJ2-3, with a weak D call TRBD2 (5 bases). V was pared by 7 bases and J by 1 base, with 12 bases between. Looked up from germline, CDR1 is SQVTM and CDR2 is ANQGSEA. This CDR3 has 13 residues.

The rearrangement joins TRBV29-1 to TRBJ1-3; 8 bases are shared with TRBD1. V lost 0 bases to trimming and J lost 4 bases; unmatched junction nucleotides: 14. The V gene's germline CDR1 is SQVTM and CDR2 ANQGSEA. The CDR3 covers 18 residues. CDR3 loop: CSVEEGGQGGFGGNTIYF. The CDR3 nucleotides read TGCAGCGTTGAAGAGGGAGGACAGGGAGGTTTCGGGGGAAACACCATATATTTT.

Concerning this clonotype: At one end, the junction sequence differs from germline, possibly due to a read error. This chain uses TRBV5-1 with TRBJ2-3; 12 nucleotides match TRBD2. This CDR3 is 18 amino acids long. The germline V gene has CDR1 SGHRS and CDR2 YFSETQ. The CDR3 here is CTSSSQPSGRAVTDTQYF. In nucleotides, the CDR3 is TGCACCAGCAGCTCCCAGCCTAGCGGGAGGGCCGTCACAGATACGCAGTATTTT.

This clonotype was observed a handful of times. The chain joins TRBV20-1 to TRBJ1-1, with 9 positions matching TRBD1. J gave up 0 bases and V 2 bases, and 1 base lay outside the gene matches. The CDR3 is made up of 14 amino acids. Germline V lookup: CDR1 DFQATT, CDR2 SNEGSKA (reference sequence). The CDR3 DNA follows: TGCAGTGCTAGAAGACAGGGGGTGAACACTGAAGCTTTCTTT. This gives the protein CSARRQGVNTEAFF.

Ten or more counts support this clonotype. V gene TRBV20-1 combines with J gene TRBJ2-1, with 13 bases aligning to TRBD2. The CDR3 runs to 13 residues. After removal of 6 bases from V and 10 bases from J, the junction contained 6 bases not matched to a gene. The germline V gene encodes CDR1 DFQATT and CDR2 SNEGSKA (reference sequence). The CDR3 loop is CSAGTSGTEEQFF. The CDR3 DNA follows: TGCAGTGCAGGGACTAGCGGGACCGAGGAGCAGTTCTTC.

This clonotype was found many times. This sequence joins TRBV27 and TRBJ2-1, with 10 bases lining up with TRBD2. Germline values: CDR1 MNHEY, CDR2 SMNVEV (reference sequence). The CDR3 has 16 residues. V was pared by 0 bases and J by 6 bases, with 5 bases of the junction left unmatched. The CDR3 reads CASSLSLAGVVNEQFF. In nucleotides, the CDR3 is TGTGCCAGCAGTTTATCGCTAGCGGGAGTGGTCAATGAGCAGTTCTTC.

This clonotype was picked up many times. This CDR3 is CASSSGLANEQFF. In nucleotides, the CDR3 is TGTGCCAGCAGCTCGGGACTAGCTAATGAGCAGTTCTTC. The rearrangement uses TRBV5-6 and TRBJ2-1; 9 nucleotides line up with TRBD2. CDR1 and CDR2 from the germline V gene are SGHDT and YYEEEE. The CDR3 length is 13 residues. After removal of 3 bases from V and 7 bases from J, the junction contained 2 bases not matched to a gene.

Note on this clonotype: A much larger clone lies one base from this, so it may be a read error. The gene calls are TRBV20-1 and TRBJ2-7; D not certain. Germline V gene sequence: CDR1 DFQATT, CDR2 SNEGSKA (reference sequence). CDR3 size: 13 residues. CDR3 DNA: TGCGGTGCTAACTCCAGAGACTCCTACGAGCAGTACTTC. This gives the protein CGANSRDSYEQYF.